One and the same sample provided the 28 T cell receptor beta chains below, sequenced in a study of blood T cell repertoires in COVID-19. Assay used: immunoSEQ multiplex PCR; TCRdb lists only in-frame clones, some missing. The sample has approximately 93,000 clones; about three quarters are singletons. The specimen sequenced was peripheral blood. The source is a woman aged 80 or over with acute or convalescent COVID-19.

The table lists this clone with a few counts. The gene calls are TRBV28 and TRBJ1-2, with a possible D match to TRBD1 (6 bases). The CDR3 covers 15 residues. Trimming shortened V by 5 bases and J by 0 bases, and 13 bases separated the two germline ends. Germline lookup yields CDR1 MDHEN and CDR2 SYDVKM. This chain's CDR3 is CASSLSTGANYGYTF. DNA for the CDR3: TGTGCCAGCAGTCTCTCGACAGGAGCTAACTATGGCTACACCTTC.

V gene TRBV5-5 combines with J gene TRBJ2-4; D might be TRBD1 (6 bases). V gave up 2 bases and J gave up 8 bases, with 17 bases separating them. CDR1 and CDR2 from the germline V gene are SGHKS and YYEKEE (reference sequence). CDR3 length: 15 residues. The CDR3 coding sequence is TGTGCCAGCAGCTTAACAGGGATTTACTCGGACATTCAGTACTTC. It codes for CASSLTGIYSDIQYF.

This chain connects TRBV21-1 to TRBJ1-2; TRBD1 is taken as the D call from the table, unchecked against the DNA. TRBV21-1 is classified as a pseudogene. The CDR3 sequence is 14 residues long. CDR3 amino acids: CASSATGLGRGYTF. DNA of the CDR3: TGTGCCAGCAGCGCGACAGGGCTAGGGCGAGGCTACACCTTC.

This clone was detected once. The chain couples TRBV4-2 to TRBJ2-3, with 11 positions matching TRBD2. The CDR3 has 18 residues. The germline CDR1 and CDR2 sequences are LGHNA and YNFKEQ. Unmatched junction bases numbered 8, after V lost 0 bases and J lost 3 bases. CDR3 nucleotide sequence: TGTGCCAGCAGCCAAGAATACTCGGCTAGCGGGGGGACAGATACGCAGTATTTT. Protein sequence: CASSQEYSASGGTDTQYF.

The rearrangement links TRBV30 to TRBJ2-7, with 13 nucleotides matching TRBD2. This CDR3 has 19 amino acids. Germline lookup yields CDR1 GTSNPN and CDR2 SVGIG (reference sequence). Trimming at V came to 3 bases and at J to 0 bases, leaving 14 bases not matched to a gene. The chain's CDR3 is CAWRTTPGTSGVSSYEQYF. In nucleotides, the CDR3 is TGTGCCTGGAGGACAACTCCAGGGACTAGCGGGGTGAGCTCCTACGAGCAGTACTTC.

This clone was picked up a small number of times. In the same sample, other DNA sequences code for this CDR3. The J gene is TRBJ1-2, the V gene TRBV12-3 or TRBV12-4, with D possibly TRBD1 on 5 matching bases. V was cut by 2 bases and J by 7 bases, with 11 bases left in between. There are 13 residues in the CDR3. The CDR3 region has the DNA TGTGCCAGCAGTTTATCTGGCAGGGCTGGCTACACCTTC. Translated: CASSLSGRAGYTF.

For the CDR3, the DNA is TGCGCCAGCAGGCGAAACAGAAACACTGAAGCTTTCTTT. Translation: CASRRNRNTEAFF. The chain recombines TRBV4-3 with TRBJ1-1, with unresolved D. Germline CDR1 reads LGHNA; CDR2 reads YSLEER. Deletions cut 6 bases from V and 2 bases from J, with 10 bases between. The CDR3 loop spans 13 amino acids.

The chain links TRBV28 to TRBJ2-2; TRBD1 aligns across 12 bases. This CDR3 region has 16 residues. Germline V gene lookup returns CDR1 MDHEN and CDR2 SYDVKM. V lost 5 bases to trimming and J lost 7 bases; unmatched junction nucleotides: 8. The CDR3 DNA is TGTGCCAGCAGTATTCCGGGACAGGGGGCTGGCGGGGAGCTGTTTTTT. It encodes CASSIPGQGAGGELFF.

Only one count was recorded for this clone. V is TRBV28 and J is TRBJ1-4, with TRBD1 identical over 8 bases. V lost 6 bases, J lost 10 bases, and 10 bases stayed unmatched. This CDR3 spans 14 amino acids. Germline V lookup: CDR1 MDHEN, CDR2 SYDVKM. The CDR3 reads CASSLQGGGSKLFF. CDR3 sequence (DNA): TGTGCCAGCAGCCTACAGGGGGGAGGCTCAAAACTGTTTTTT.

This chain's CDR3 is CSASPLGGLYGYTF. CDR3 nucleotide sequence: TGCAGTGCTAGTCCCCTGGGAGGGCTATACGGCTACACCTTC. The chain couples TRBV20-1 to TRBJ1-2; no reliable D call. The CDR3 has 14 residues. Looked up from germline, CDR1 is DFQATT and CDR2 is SNEGSKA (reference sequence). V lost 3 bases and J lost 8, with 19 bases in between.

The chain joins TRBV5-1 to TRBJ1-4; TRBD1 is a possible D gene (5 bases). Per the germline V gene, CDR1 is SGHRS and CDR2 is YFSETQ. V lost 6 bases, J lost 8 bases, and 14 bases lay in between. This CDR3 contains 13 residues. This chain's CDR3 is CASTRGMGEKLFF. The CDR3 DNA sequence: TGCGCCAGCACTAGGGGAATGGGGGAAAAACTGTTTTTT.

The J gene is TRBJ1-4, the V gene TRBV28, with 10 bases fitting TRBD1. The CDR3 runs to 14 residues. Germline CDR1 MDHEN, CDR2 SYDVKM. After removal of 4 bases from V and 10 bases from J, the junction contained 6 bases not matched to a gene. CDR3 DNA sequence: TGTGCCAGCAGTTCCGGGACAGGGGTAGGAAAACTGTTTTTT. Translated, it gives CASSSGTGVGKLFF.

This chain's CDR3 is CASSLTGSGNTIYF. In DNA form, the CDR3 reads TGTGCCAGCAGCCTGACGGGCTCTGGAAACACCATATATTTT. The genes are TRBV7-2 and TRBJ1-3, with D unresolved. V shed 5 bases and J shed 0 bases, with 8 bases lying between them. The germline CDR1 and CDR2 sequences are SGHTA and FQGNSA. The CDR3 covers 14 residues. The full variable domain, in which reference TRBV7-2 and TRBJ1-3 provide the parts outside the CDR3, is GAGVSQSPSNKVTEKGKDVELRCDPISGHTALYWYRQSLGQGLEFLIYFQGNSAPDKSGLPSDRFSAERTGGSVSTLTIQRTQQEDSAVYLCASSLTGSGNTIYFGEGSWLTVV.

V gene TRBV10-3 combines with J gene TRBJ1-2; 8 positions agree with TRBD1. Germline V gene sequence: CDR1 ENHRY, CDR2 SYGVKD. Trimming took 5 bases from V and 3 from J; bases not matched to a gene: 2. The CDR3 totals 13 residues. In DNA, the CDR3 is TGTGCCATCAGTTTACAGGGGGACTATGGCTACACCTTC. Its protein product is CAISLQGDYGYTF.

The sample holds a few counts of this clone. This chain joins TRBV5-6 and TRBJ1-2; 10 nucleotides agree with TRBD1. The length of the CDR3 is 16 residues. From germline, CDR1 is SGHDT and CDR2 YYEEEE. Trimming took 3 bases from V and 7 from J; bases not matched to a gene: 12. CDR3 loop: CASSSTRDRGVGGYTF. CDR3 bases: TGTGCCAGCAGCTCCACCCGGGACAGGGGTGTGGGTGGCTACACCTTC. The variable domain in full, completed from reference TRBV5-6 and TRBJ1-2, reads DAGVTQSPTHLIKTRGQQVTLRCSPKSGHDTVSWYQQALGQGPQFIFQYYEEEERQRGNFPDRFSGHQFPNYSSELNVNALLLGDSALYLCASSSTRDRGVGGYTFGSGTRLTVV.

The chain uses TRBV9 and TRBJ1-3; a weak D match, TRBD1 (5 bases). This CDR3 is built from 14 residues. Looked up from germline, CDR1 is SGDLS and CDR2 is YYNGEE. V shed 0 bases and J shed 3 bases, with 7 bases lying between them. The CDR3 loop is CASSVDDSGNTIYF. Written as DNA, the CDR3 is TGTGCCAGCAGCGTAGATGACAGTGGAAACACCATATATTTT.

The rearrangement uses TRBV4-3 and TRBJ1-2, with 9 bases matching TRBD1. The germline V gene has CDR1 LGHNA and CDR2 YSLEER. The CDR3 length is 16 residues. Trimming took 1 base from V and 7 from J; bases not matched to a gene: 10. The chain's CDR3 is CASSQVGDRVLSGYTF. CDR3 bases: TGCGCCAGCAGCCAAGTGGGGGACAGGGTGTTGAGTGGCTACACCTTC.

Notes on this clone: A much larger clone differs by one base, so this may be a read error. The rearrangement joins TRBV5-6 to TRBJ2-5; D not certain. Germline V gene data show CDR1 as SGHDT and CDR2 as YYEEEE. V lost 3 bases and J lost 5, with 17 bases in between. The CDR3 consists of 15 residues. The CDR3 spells CASSSNLQPTETQYF. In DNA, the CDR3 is TGTGCCAGCAGCTCGAACCTACAGCCGACGGAGACCCAGTACTTC.

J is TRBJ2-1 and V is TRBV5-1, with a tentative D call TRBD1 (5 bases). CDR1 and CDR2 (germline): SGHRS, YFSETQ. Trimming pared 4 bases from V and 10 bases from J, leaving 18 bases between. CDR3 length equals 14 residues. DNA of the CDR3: TGCGCCAGCAGCCAACAGGACGGAGCACACGAGCAGTTCTTC. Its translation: CASSQQDGAHEQFF.

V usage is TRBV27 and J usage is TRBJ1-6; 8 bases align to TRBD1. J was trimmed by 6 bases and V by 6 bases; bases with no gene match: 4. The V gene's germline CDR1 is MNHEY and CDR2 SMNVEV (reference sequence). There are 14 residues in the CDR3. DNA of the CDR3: TGTGCCAGCAGAGGACAGGGATTTAATTCACCCCTCCACTTT. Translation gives CASRGQGFNSPLHF.

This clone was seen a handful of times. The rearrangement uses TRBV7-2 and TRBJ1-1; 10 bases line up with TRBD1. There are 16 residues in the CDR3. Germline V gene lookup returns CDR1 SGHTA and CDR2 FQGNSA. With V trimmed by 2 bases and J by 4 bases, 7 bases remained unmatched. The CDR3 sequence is CASSLRRDRGLTEAFF. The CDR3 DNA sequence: TGTGCCAGCAGCTTAAGGAGGGACAGGGGCCTCACTGAAGCTTTCTTT.

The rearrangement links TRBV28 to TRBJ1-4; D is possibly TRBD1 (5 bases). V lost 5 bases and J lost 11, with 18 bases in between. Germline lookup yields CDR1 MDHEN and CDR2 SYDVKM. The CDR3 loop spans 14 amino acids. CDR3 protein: CASSPGARVGKLFF. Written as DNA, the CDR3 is TGTGCCAGCAGTCCCGGTGCCAGGGTGGGGAAACTGTTTTTT. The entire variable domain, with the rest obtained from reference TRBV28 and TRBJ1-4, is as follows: DVKVTQSSRYLVKRTGEKVFLECVQDMDHENMFWYRQDPGLGLRLIYFSYDVKMKEKGDIPEGYSVSREKKERFSLILESASTNQTSMYLCASSPGARVGKLFFGSGTQLSVL.

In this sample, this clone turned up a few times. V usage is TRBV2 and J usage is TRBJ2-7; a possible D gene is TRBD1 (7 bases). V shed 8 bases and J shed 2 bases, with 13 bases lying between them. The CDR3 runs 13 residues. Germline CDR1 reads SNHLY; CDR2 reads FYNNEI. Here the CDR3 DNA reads TGTGCCAGCGGGGGCAGGGGGGCCTACGAGCAGTACTTC. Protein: CASGGRGAYEQYF.

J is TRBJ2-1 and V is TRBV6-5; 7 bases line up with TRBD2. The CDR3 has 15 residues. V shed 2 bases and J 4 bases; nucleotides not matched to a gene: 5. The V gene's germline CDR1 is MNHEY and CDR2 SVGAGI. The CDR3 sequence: CASSYRGVGYNEQFF. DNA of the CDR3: TGTGCCAGCAGTTACCGGGGGGTCGGGTACAATGAGCAGTTCTTC.

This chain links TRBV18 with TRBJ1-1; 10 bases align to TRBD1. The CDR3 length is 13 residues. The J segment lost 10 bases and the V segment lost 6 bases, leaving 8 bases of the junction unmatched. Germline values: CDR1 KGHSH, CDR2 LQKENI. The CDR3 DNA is TGTGCCAGCTCCCAGACGACAGGGGGCTCAGCTTTCTTT. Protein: CASSQTTGGSAFF.

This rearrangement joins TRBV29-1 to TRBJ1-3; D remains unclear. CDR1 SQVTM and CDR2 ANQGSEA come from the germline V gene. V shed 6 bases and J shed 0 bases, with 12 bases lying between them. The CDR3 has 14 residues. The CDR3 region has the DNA TGCAGCGTGGCATCGTTAGCCTCTGGAAACACCATATATTTT. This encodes CSVASLASGNTIYF.

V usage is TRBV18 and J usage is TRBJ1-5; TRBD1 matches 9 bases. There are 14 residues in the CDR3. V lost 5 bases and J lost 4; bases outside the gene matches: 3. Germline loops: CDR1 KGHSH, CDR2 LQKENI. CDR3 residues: CASSADRGNQPQHF. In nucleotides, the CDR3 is TGTGCCAGCTCAGCGGACAGGGGTAATCAGCCCCAGCATTTT.

CDR3: CASSLSAERVYNEQFF. CDR3 coding DNA: TGTGCCAGCAGTTTATCGGCGGAAAGAGTATACAATGAGCAGTTCTTC. The rearrangement links TRBV27 to TRBJ2-1; D unresolved. This CDR3 spans 16 amino acids. Trimming shortened V by 0 bases and J by 4 bases, and 13 bases separated the two germline ends. Germline CDR1 MNHEY, CDR2 SMNVEV (reference sequence).